Listed below are T cell receptor beta chains from one sample, sequenced in a study. MiXCR, run by TCRdb on the RT-PCR reads, gives a single entry per CDR3 protein. The repertoire has almost 700,000 distinct CDR3 sequences, approximately 15% of them found once; the top ten carry 3.6%. The material sequenced was memory CD4+ T cells from blood. All receptors derive from a female donor in good health, serving as a healthy control. Both conserved end residues are part of each CDR3. D genes are given only for firm matches. Some rows have no size entry. The others give once, few or many, or a class for an expanded clone.

>NA|few|TRBJ1-2|TRBV4-3
CASSQTDTDLYGYTF
TGCGCCAGCAGCCAGACGGATACCGACCTATATGGCTACACCTTC
>TRBD1|many|TRBJ2-7|TRBV7-2
CASSLEQGSEQYF
TGTGCCAGCAGCTTAGAACAGGGGAGCGAGCAGTACTTC
>NA|few|TRBJ2-1|TRBV7-9
CASSLGPSVTYNEQFF
TGTGCCAGCAGCCTAGGACCTTCGGTAACCTACAATGAGCAGTTCTTC
>TRBD1|few|TRBJ1-3|TRBV7-2
CASSSDRAAGNTIYF
TGTGCCAGCAGCTCTGACAGGGCGGCAGGAAACACCATATATTTT
>TRBD2|few|TRBJ2-7|TRBV7-9
CASSLGVTSGVYEQYF
TGTGCCAGCAGCTTAGGGGTGACTAGCGGGGTCTACGAGCAGTACTTC
>TRBD1|few|TRBJ1-2|TRBV12-3/TRBV12-4
CASSLAGTGHGYTF
TGTGCCAGCAGTTTAGCCGGGACAGGGCATGGCTACACCTTC
>TRBD1|few|TRBJ2-3|TRBV4-3
CASSQDFTGGGTDTQYF
TGCGCCAGCAGCCAAGATTTTACAGGGGGCGGCACAGATACGCAGTATTTT
>TRBD1|few|TRBJ2-2|TRBV20-1
CSADAQGAYTGELFF
TGCAGTGCTGACGCACAGGGGGCCTACACCGGGGAGCTGTTTTTT
>NA|NA|TRBJ2-7|TRBV6-1
CASSEALGNEQYF
TGTGCCAGCAGTGAAGCGTTGGGGAACGAGCAGTACTTC
>NA|NA|TRBJ1-4|TRBV5-1
CASSLESNEKLFF
TGCGCCAGCAGCTTGGAATCCAATGAAAAACTGTTTTTT
>NA|NA|TRBJ2-2|TRBV27
CASSLGTSSANTGELFF
TGTGCCAGCAGCCTAGGGACTTCTAGCGCGAACACCGGGGAGCTGTTTTTT
>TRBD2|few|TRBJ2-4|TRBV4-2
CASSRAGGSTKNIQYF
TGTGCCAGCAGCCGCGCGGGCGGGAGTACCAAAAACATTCAGTACTTC